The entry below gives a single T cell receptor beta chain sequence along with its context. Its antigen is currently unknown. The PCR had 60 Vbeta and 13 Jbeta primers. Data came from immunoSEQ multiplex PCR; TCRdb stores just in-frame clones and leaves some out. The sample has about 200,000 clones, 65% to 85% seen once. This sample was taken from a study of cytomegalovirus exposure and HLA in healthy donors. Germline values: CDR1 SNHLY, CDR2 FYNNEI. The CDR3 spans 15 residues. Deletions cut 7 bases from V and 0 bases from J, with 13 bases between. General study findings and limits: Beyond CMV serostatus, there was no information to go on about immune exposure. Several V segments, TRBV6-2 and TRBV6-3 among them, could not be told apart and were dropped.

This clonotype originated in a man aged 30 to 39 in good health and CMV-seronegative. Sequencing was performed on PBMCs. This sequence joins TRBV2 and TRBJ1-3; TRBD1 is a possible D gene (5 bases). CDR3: CASTTQAISGNTIYF. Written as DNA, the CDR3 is TGTGCCAGCACTACACAGGCCATCTCTGGAAACACCATATATTTT.